The source of this T cell receptor (beta chain) is a study of cytomegalovirus exposure and HLA in healthy donors. Between the trimmed V and J ends, which lost 0 bases and 5 bases, there was a span of 11 bases. The germline gives CDR1 MGHRA, CDR2 YSYEKL. This CDR3 contains 14 residues. This clone was counted between two and nine times. Antigen specificity is unknown. 13 Jbeta primers and 60 Vbeta primers were used for the PCR. Original handling: An analysis performed later counted about 80 million unique TCR beta chains (approximately 10 million of them shared). Repertoires were generated with immunoSEQ multiplex PCR, while TCRdb's copy carries only in-frame clones and drops some. V and J calls plus clone size are reproduced from that table; the DNA served to infer D and trimming. The profile covers roughly 87,000 clones, with under 80% appearing a single time and roughly 4.2% taken by the ten largest.

Study conclusions and caveats: In an earlier analysis, in several hundred donors, most V segments appeared productive either ~87% or ~30% of the time. When a later analysis compared HLA-associated TCR beta chains with equally common others, the HLA-associated chains turned out to be more clonally expanded and to have lower generation probabilities.

The material sequenced was PBMCs. The TCR comes from a man aged 60 to 75 in good health and CMV-seronegative. The V gene is TRBV4-1, the J gene TRBJ2-7; tentatively, D is TRBD2 (5 bases). For the CDR3, the DNA is TGCGCCAGCAGCCAAGATCGTCCGGAGGACGAGCAGTACTTC. The encoded protein is CASSQDRPEDEQYF.